The source of this T cell receptor beta chain is a study of T cell responses to AZD1222 COVID-19 vaccine. General observations from the study: A rise in Spike-specific TCR breadth and depth followed two AZD1222 doses. Mostly white British, mostly female donors; authors suggested clonal diversity may be underestimated. CD4 TCRs covered the whole spike, strongest at regions 160-218 and 743-854.

Some clones are missing from TCRdb's copy, which holds only in-frame ones; the method was immunoSEQ multiplex PCR. The table has approximately 170,000 clones, 87% seen once. For this clone: Its antigen is unidentified.

This clonotype was sampled from an adult who received the AZD1222 COVID-19 vaccine. Sequencing was performed on peripheral blood, taken 28 days after the second AZD1222 dose.

The CDR3 nucleotides are TGCGCCAGCAGCCAAGATCTAGCGGGGGGTTACAATGAGCAGTTCTTC. Translated: CASSQDLAGGYNEQFF. The chain joins TRBV4-3 to TRBJ2-1; TRBD2 aligns across 11 bases. This CDR3 has 16 residues. The germline CDR1 and CDR2 sequences are LGHNA and YSLEER. Trimming removed 0 bases from V and 4 bases from J; junction bases left unmatched: 2.